The clone carrying this T cell receptor beta chain was found once. This specimen comes from a study of blood T cell repertoires in COVID-19. Across the study: Sites in the United States, Italy and Spain provided acute and convalescent COVID-19 samples. PBMCs, B-cell-depleted T cells, or T cells were the source of the cDNA or gDNA that made up the material.

The Seattle patients joined while their infection was active and were tracked longitudinally afterward. J lost 9 bases, V lost 1 base, and 7 bases had no gene match. Germline CDR1 GTSNPN, CDR2 SVGIG (reference sequence). The CDR3 is made up of 14 amino acids. As originally analysed: Amplification of reference gene primers was used by the study to estimate nucleated cell counts. The data were produced by immunoSEQ multiplex PCR, yet TCRdb's version contains in-frame clones alone and is incomplete. That table is the source of V, J and clone size, and D and trimming were worked out from the DNA. The data show 200,000 to 300,000 clones, approximately 91% seen once.

The sequenced sample consisted of peripheral blood. The chain links TRBV30 to TRBJ2-1; TRBD1 agrees at 9 bases. This sequence originates from a man under 40 with COVID-19, enrolled during active disease. The CDR3 protein is CAWSAGTGLSEQFF. CDR3 bases: TGTGCCTGGAGTGCCGGGACAGGGTTGAGTGAGCAGTTCTTC.